The T cell receptor beta chain described here comes from a study of glioma-infiltrating T cells after dendritic cell vaccination. The wider study: Patients received autologous tumor lysate-pulsed dendritic cell vaccination between the early 2000s and the early 2010s. Patients received three intradermal dendritic cell vaccine injections at biweekly intervals.

General study points: Few patients contributed both blood and tumor specimens.

This clone was counted only a few times. The antigen remains unidentified. The J segment lost 5 bases and the V segment lost 3 bases, leaving 4 bases of the junction unmatched. The CDR3 length is 14 residues. Germline values: CDR1 LNHDA, CDR2 SQIVND (reference sequence). Primers: 60 V beta forward and 13 J beta reverse. Sequencing was performed with immunoSEQ multiplex PCR; in TCRdb, only in-frame clones are kept and a portion is missing. The profile covers tens of thousands of clones, with 89% appearing a single time and 5% to 6% taken by the ten largest. Time point specified: after dendritic cell vaccination, including at tumor progression/relapse.

The rearrangement joins TRBV19 to TRBJ1-5, with 7 bases lining up with TRBD1. Sample: blood, taken after dendritic cell vaccination. This TCR was recovered from a human donor with glioblastoma. For the CDR3, the DNA is TGTGCCAGTAGTATTACAGGGGCCCATCAGCCCCAGCATTTT. Protein sequence: CASSITGAHQPQHF.